This is a list of T cell receptor beta chains from one sample in a study of OX40 agonist ivuxolimab in advanced cancers. Generated by immunoSEQ multiplex PCR, the TCRdb table keeps only in-frame clones and is missing some. The data contain approximately 77,000 clones, 91% of them singletons. This specimen consisted of CD4+ or CD8+ T cells sorted from blood, obtained in a trial of the OX40 agonist ivuxolimab. The receptors originated from an adult with an advanced solid tumor such as melanoma, head and neck, liver or kidney cancer. Both conserved end residues are part of each CDR3. A D gene is named only where the DNA matches it firmly. The size field is filled for only some rows; it gives once, few, many or a size class.

clone_size d_call j_call v_call cdr3_aa cdr3_nt
- TRBD2 TRBJ2-1 TRBV9 CASSVAGTSDSNEQFF TGTGCCAGCAGCGTAGCCGGGACTAGCGACTCCAATGAGCAGTTCTTC
- TRBD2 TRBJ2-2 TRBV28 CASSFLWREGPAGELFF TGTGCCAGCAGTTTTCTATGGCGGGAGGGCCCGGCCGGGGAGCTGTTTTTT
- TRBD1 TRBJ2-7 TRBV10-3 CAIATGDYEQYF TGTGCCATTGCGACAGGGGACTACGAGCAGTACTTC
- TRBD2 TRBJ2-1 TRBV7-9 CASSPRGLAGVEYEQFF TGTGCCAGCAGCCCTAGGGGACTAGCGGGAGTAGAATATGAGCAGTTCTTC
- TRBD1 TRBJ2-7 TRBV4-3 CASSQGTGTGDYEQYF TGCGCCAGCAGCCAAGGGACCGGGACAGGGGACTACGAGCAGTACTTC
- TRBD2 TRBJ2-3 TRBV27 CASSLTRGLAGGEDTQYF TGTGCCAGCAGTTTGACCCGCGGACTAGCGGGAGGTGAAGATACGCAGTATTTT
- - TRBJ2-7 TRBV7-8 CASSLGSYEQYF TGTGCCAGCAGCTTAGGCTCTTACGAGCAGTACTTC
- - TRBJ2-2 TRBV19 CASSSEASLAGELFF TGTGCCAGTAGTTCGGAGGCTAGCTTGGCCGGGGAGCTGTTTTTT
- - TRBJ2-7 TRBV7-9 CASSLDTPYSYEQYF TGTGCCAGCAGCTTAGACACCCCGTATTCCTACGAGCAGTACTTC
- - TRBJ2-2 TRBV28 CASSPGASATGELFF TGTGCCAGCAGTCCAGGGGCTTCGGCCACCGGGGAGCTGTTTTTT
- - TRBJ1-3 TRBV7-9 CASSDGPRSGNTIYF TGTGCCAGCAGCGATGGACCGCGCTCTGGAAACACCATATATTTT
- - TRBJ2-7 TRBV13 CASSLGGGNYEQYF TGTGCCAGCAGCTTAGGCGGGGGTAACTACGAGCAGTACTTC
- - TRBJ2-1 TRBV4-2 CASSQTGSPYNEQFF TGTGCCAGCAGCCAAACAGGGTCCCCCTACAATGAGCAGTTCTTC
- TRBD1 TRBJ1-1 TRBV7-9 CASSAEGQGNTEAFF TGTGCCAGCAGCGCGGAGGGACAGGGGAACACTGAAGCTTTCTTT
- - TRBJ1-5 TRBV6-1 CASSEVGLWQPQHF TGTGCCAGCAGTGAGGTGGGCTTGTGGCAGCCCCAGCATTTT
- - TRBJ2-1 TRBV5-1 CASSLSPYNEQFF TGCGCCAGCAGCTTGTCACCTTACAATGAGCAGTTCTTC
- TRBD1 TRBJ2-1 TRBV6-6 CASRGTGGDEQFF TGTGCCAGCAGGGGGACAGGAGGGGATGAGCAGTTCTTC
few - TRBJ1-5 TRBV5-3 CARSLVPVSYLWVPQPQHF TGTGCCAGAAGCTTGGTTCCCGTCTCATACCTTTGGGTTCCTCAGCCCCAGCATTTT
- - TRBJ2-5 TRBV19 CASAQGWGSAETQYF TGTGCCAGTGCCCAGGGATGGGGGAGTGCTGAGACCCAGTACTTC
once - TRBJ2-1 TRBV4-1 CASSPQSFSYNEQFF TGCGCCAGCAGCCCCCAATCCTTTTCCTACAATGAGCAGTTCTTC
- TRBD2 TRBJ2-5 TRBV4-3 CASSQVWPSGMVETQYF TGCGCCAGCAGCCAAGTTTGGCCTAGCGGGATGGTTGAGACCCAGTACTTC
- - TRBJ1-4 TRBV27 CASSLTGEKLFF TGTGCCAGCAGTCTGACAGGTGAAAAACTGTTTTTT
- - TRBJ2-7 TRBV4-3 CASSEDYGGTYEQYF TGCGCCAGCAGTGAAGATTACGGGGGTACCTACGAGCAGTACTTC
once - TRBJ2-1 TRBV28 CASSLSPSSNEQFF TGTGCCAGCAGTTTAAGCCCTAGCTCCAATGAGCAGTTCTTC
- - TRBJ2-7 TRBV28 CASSLLVGDEQYF TGTGCCAGCAGTTTATTGGTAGGGGACGAGCAGTACTTC
- - TRBJ2-7 TRBV7-3 CASSPSGTVYEQYF TGTGCCAGCAGCCCCTCCGGGACTGTCTACGAGCAGTACTTC
- - TRBJ2-7 TRBV27 CASSFGASSYEQYF TGTGCCAGCAGTTTTGGTGCGAGCTCCTACGAGCAGTACTTC
- TRBD2 TRBJ2-7 TRBV7-9 CASSYAGVEQYF TGTGCCAGCAGCTACGCGGGAGTCGAGCAGTACTTC
- TRBD1 TRBJ2-3 TRBV4-2 CASSPGTGIGDTQYF TGTGCCAGCAGCCCCGGGACAGGGATAGGGGATACGCAGTATTTT
- - TRBJ2-7 TRBV27 CASSPAGGGYEQYF TGTGCCAGCAGCCCCGCAGGGGGAGGCTACGAGCAGTACTTC
- - TRBJ2-7 TRBV27 CASSSYDSGTYEQYF TGTGCCAGCAGTTCCTACGACAGTGGTACCTACGAGCAGTACTTC
- TRBD2 TRBJ2-7 TRBV4-2 CASSQLSGRVSYEQYF TGTGCCAGCAGCCAACTCAGCGGGAGAGTTTCCTACGAGCAGTACTTC
- TRBD1 TRBJ2-7 TRBV7-9 CASSSQQGKYEQYF TGTGCCAGCAGCTCTCAACAGGGGAAGTACGAGCAGTACTTC
- TRBD1 TRBJ1-5 TRBV9 CASSSGGNSNQPQHF TGTGCCAGCAGCTCAGGGGGCAATAGCAATCAGCCCCAGCATTTT
- TRBD2 TRBJ2-5 TRBV6-1 CATSRGSGSQETQYF TGTGCCACCTCCCGGGGTAGCGGGAGCCAAGAGACCCAGTACTTC
- - TRBJ2-2 TRBV4-1 CASSRSIGELFF TGCGCCAGCAGCCGGTCGATAGGGGAGCTGTTTTTT
- TRBD2 TRBJ2-3 TRBV5-4 CASSFSGRLDTQYF TGTGCCAGCAGCTTTAGCGGGAGATTAGATACGCAGTATTTT